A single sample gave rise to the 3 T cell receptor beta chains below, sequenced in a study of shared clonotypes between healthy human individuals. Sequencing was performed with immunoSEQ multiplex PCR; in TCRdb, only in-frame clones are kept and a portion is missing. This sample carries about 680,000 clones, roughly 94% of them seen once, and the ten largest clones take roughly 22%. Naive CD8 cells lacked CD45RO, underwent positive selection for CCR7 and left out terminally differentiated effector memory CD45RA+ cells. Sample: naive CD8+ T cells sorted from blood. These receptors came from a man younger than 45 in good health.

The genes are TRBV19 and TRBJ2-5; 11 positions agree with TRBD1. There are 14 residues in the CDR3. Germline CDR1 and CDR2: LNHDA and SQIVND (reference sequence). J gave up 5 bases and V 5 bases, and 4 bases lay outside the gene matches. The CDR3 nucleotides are TGTGCCAGTAGTTTGGACAGGGGGCAGGAGACCCAGTACTTC. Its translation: CASSLDRGQETQYF.

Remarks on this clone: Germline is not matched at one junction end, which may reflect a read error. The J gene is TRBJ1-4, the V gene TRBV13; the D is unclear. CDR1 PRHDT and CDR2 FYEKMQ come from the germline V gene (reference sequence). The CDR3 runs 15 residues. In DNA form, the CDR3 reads TGTGCCAGCAGGGGAGCAGGTATCACTAATGAAATACTGTTTTTT. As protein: CASRGAGITNEILFF.

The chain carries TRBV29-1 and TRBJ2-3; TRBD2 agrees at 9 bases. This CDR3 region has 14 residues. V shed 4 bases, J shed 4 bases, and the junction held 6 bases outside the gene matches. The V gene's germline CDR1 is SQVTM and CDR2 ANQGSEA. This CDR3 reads CSVGVAGDADTQYF. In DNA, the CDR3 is TGCAGCGTTGGTGTAGCGGGAGACGCAGATACGCAGTATTTT.